This entry features one T cell receptor (beta chain) sequence. Its antigen is undetermined. TCRdb reprocessed the 5' RACE reads via MiXCR and lists one record per CDR3 protein. The sample consists of 350,000 to 450,000 distinct CDR3 sequences, roughly a quarter of them appearing once. The sample belongs to a study of CD8 T cells in ankylosing spondylitis. The study's findings and limits: A motif in TCR beta, a set of about eight highly homologous variants, appeared characteristic of ankylosing spondylitis blood.

V dropped 11 bases and J dropped 13 bases, with 23 bases sitting between them. The CDR3 is 13 amino acids. Sequencing was performed on blood, either unsorted or a sorted T cell fraction (not recorded which). The clonotype comes from a male donor with ankylosing spondylitis. This chain joins TRBV12-3 or TRBV12-4 and TRBJ2-2; D might be TRBD1 (6 bases). This CDR3 reads CAHRGTEEVGLFF. DNA of the CDR3: TGTGCCCATAGGGGGACGGAGGAGGTGGGGCTGTTTTTT.